One T cell receptor (beta chain) is described in this entry. The antigen is unknown. Treatment indicated: approximately nine-day PBMC culture with coronavirus spike peptide pools or control peptides (ViraFEST assay). The sample comes from a study of vaccination and CD4 T cells after COVID-19. Study in general: The convalescent group had six males, four females, seven Caucasians, two Asians, one multiracial.

The germline CDR1 and CDR2 sequences are MNHNS and SASEGT. The V gene lost 8 bases and the J gene lost 7 bases, with 12 bases spanning the gap. CDR3 length: 12 residues. The Oncomine TCR Beta short-read assay was applied to DNA of cultured CD4+ T cells. TCRdb processed the PCR reads anew with MiXCR; each CDR3 protein has one entry. The data contain approximately 20,000 distinct CDR3 sequences, 60% to 85% of them seen just once; the ten biggest clones take up about a sixth. The source was CD4+ T cells from blood, cultured in vitro, collected after SARS-CoV-2 vaccination. The sequence came from a human donor who received a COVID-19 vaccine. This chain connects TRBV6-1 to TRBJ1-3; perhaps TRBD1 as D (5 bases). In nucleotides, the CDR3 is TGTGCCAGCCCGGGACCATGGAACACCATATATTTT. Translation: CASPGPWNTIYF.